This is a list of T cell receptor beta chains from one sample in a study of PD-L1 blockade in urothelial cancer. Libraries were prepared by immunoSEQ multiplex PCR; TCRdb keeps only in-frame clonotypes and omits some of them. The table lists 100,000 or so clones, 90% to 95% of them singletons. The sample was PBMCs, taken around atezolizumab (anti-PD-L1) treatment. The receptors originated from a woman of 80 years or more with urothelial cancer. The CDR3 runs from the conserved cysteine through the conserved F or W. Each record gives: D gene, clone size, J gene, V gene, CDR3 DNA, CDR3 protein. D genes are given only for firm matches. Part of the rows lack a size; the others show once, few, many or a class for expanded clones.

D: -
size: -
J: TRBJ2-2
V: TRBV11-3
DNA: TGTGCCAGCAGCACGAGAGGGTCCGGGGAGCTGTTTTTT
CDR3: CASSTRGSGELFF

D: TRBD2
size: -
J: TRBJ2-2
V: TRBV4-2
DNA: TGTGCCAGCAGCCAGCGGGGGGAGAACACCGGGGAGCTGTTTTTT
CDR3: CASSQRGENTGELFF

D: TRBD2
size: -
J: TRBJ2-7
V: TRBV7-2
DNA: TGTGCCAGCAGCTCCAGGACTAGCGGTCCCTACGAGCAGTACTTC
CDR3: CASSSRTSGPYEQYF

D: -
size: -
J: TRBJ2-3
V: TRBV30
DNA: TGTGCCTGGAGTGCCAGGAGCACAGATACGCAGTATTTT
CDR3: CAWSARSTDTQYF

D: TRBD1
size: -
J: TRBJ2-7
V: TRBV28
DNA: TGTGCCAGCAGGGGACAGGGGGCCCCCTACGAGCAGTACTTC
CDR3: CASRGQGAPYEQYF

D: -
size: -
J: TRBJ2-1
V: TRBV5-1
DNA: TGCGCCAGCAGCTTGGAGGGAGGAGGCTATGAGCAGTTCTTC
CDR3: CASSLEGGGYEQFF

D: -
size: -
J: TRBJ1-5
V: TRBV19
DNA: TGTGCCAGTATCGGAACCGGAGGGCCCCAGCATTTT
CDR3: CASIGTGGPQHF

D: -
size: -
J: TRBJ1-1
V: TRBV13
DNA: TGTGCCAGCAGCTTAGAGGGCTCGGGAACTGAAGCTTTCTTT
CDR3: CASSLEGSGTEAFF

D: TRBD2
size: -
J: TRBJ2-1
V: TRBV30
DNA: TGTGCCTGTCGCCTAGCGGGAGGGCCGGGTAATGAGCAGTTCTTC
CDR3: CACRLAGGPGNEQFF

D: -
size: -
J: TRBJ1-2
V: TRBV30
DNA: TGTGCCTGGAGTCTGGCGTGGAGAGATAACTATGGCTACACCTTC
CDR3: CAWSLAWRDNYGYTF

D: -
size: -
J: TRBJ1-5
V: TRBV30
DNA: TGTGCCTGGAACTCACAGGGAGGCAATCAGCCCCAGCATTTT
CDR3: CAWNSQGGNQPQHF

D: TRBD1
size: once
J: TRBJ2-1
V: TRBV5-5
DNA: TGTGCCAGCAGCTTGGGTACCGGGACAGGGGGCTCCTACAATGAGCAGTTCTTC
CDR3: CASSLGTGTGGSYNEQFF

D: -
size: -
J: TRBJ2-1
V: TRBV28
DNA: TGTGCCAGCAGTTTAAGAGGGCCCAATGAGCAGTTCTTC
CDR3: CASSLRGPNEQFF

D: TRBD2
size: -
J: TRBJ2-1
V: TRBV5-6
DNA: TGTGCCAGCAGCTCCCCCTTGACAGCGGGATACAATGAGCAGTTCTTC
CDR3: CASSSPLTAGYNEQFF

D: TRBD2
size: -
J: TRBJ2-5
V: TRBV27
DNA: TGTGCCAGCAGTTTGGTAAGCGGGAGCGTCCCTTACTTC
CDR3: CASSLVSGSVPYF

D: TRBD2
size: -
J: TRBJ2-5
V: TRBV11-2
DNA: TGTGCCAGCAGCTTACTCCGGGGGGGGCCAGAGACCCAGTACTTC
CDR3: CASSLLRGGPETQYF

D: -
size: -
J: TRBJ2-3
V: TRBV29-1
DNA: TGCAGCGTCGCCGGCGGGTGGCTCGGCACAGATACGCAGTATTTT
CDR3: CSVAGGWLGTDTQYF

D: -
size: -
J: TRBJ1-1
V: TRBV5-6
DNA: TGTGCCAGCAGCTTGCCTCCGGGTACTGAAGCTTTCTTT
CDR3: CASSLPPGTEAFF

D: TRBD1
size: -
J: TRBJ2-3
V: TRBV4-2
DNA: TGTGCCAGCAGCGAAGACGGGACAGGGGGAGGCACAGATACGCAGTATTTT
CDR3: CASSEDGTGGGTDTQYF

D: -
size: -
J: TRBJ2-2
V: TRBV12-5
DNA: TGTGCTAGTGGTTCGGTTCTGTCCGGGGAGCTGTTTTTT
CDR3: CASGSVLSGELFF

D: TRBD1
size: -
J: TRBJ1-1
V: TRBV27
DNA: TGTGCCAGCAGTTTGAGACGACAGGGCAGTGGGAACACTGAAGCTTTCTTT
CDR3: CASSLRRQGSGNTEAFF

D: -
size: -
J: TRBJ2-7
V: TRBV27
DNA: TGTGCGACGAGAACGGTAGGACTTGCCTACGAGCAGTACTTC
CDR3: CATRTVGLAYEQYF

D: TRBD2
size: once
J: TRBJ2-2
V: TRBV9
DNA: TGTGCCAGCAGCGTAGTGTGGACTAGCGGGATCTCGGGCGGGGAGCTGTTTTTT
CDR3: CASSVVWTSGISGGELFF

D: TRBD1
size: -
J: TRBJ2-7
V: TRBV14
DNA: TGTGCCAGCAGCCGAATAGGGACAGGGTCCTACGAGCAGTACTTC
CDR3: CASSRIGTGSYEQYF

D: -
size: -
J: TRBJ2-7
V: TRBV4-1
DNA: TGCGCCAGCAGCCAGAACGCCGGGGCCTACGAGCAGTACTTC
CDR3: CASSQNAGAYEQYF

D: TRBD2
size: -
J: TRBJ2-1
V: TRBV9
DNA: TGTGCCAGCGGACTAGTTAGCGGCAATGAGCAGTTCTTC
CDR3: CASGLVSGNEQFF

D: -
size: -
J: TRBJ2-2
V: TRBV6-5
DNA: TGTGCCAGCACAACCGGCAGGGGTCGCGCCGGGGAGCTGTTTTTT
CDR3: CASTTGRGRAGELFF

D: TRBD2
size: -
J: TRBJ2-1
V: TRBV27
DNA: TGTGCCAGCAGTTCCCGACTAGCGGGAGGAAATGAGCAGTTCTTC
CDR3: CASSSRLAGGNEQFF

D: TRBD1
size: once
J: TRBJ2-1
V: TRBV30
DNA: TGTGCCTGGAGTGTAGGGGGCGTCTCCTACAATGAGCAGTTCTTC
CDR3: CAWSVGGVSYNEQFF

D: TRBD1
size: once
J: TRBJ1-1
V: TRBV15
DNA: TGTGCCACCAGCAGGATAACCGGGACAGGGGGCACTGAAGCTTTCTTT
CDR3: CATSRITGTGGTEAFF

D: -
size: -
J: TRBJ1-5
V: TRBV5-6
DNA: TGTGCCAGCAGCTTGTCGGGAAGCAATCAGCCCCAGCATTTT
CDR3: CASSLSGSNQPQHF

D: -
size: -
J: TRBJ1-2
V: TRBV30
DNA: TGTGCCTGGAGTGTACTCCTTGGCTACACCTTC
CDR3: CAWSVLLGYTF

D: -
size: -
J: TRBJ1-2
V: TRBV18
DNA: TGTGCCAGCTCACCAGATAGAGGGGGCTACACCTTC
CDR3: CASSPDRGGYTF

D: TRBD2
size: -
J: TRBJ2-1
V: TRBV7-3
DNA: TGTGCCAGCAGCGGGACTAGTCCGGGCGGCAATGAGCAGTTCTTC
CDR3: CASSGTSPGGNEQFF